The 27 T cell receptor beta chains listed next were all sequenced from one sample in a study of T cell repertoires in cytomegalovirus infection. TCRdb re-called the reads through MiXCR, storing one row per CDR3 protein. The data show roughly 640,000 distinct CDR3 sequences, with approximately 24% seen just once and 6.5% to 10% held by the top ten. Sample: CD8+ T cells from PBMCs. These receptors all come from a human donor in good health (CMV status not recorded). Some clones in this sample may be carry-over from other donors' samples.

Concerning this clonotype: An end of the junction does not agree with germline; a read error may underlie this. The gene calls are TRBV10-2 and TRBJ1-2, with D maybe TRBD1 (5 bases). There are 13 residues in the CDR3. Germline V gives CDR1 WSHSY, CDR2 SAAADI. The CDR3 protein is CASTETDSYGYTF. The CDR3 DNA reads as TGCGCCAGCACTGAGACAGATTCCTATGGCTACACCTTC.

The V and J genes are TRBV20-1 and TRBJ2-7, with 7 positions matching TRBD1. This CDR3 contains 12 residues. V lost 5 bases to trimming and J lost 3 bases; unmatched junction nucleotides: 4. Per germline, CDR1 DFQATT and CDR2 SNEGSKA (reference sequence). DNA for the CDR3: TGCAGTGCTCCCGGGACAGTCTACGAGCAGTACTTC. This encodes CSAPGTVYEQYF.

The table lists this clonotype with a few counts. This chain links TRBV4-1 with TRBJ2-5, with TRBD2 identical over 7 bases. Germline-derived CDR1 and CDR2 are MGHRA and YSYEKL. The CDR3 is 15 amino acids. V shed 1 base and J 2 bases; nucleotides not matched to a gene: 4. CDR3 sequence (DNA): TGCGCCAGCAGCCAAGTTCGACTAGCTCAAGAGACCCAGTACTTC. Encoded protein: CASSQVRLAQETQYF.

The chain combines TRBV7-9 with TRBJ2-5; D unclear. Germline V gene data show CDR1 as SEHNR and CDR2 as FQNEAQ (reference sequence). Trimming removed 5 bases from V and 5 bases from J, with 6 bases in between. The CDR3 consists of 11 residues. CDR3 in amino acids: CASSRPETQYF. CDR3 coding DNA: TGTGCCAGCAGCCGCCCCGAGACCCAGTACTTC.

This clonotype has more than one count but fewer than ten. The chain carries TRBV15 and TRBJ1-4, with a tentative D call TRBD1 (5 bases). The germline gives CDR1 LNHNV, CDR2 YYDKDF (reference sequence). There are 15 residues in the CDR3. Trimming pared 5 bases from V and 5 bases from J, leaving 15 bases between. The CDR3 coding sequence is TGTGCCACCAGCGGGTTCGGGACGCGGAATGAAAAACTGTTTTTT. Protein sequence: CATSGFGTRNEKLFF.

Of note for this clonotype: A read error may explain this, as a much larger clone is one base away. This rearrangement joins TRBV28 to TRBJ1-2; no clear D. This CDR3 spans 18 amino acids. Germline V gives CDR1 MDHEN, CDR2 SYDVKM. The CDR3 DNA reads TGTGCCGGCAGTTTAAACCAGGTAACGGCCGAGATGGACTATGGCTACACCTTC. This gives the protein CAGSLNQVTAEMDYGYTF.

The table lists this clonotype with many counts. CDR3 in DNA: TGTGCCAGCAGTTACAATGGCGGGACTGAAGCTTTCTTT. Translated, it gives CASSYNGGTEAFF. The gene calls are TRBV6-5 and TRBJ1-1; no reliable D call. V lost 2 bases and J lost 5, with 9 bases in between. Germline CDR1 reads MNHEY; CDR2 reads SVGAGI. There are 13 residues in the CDR3.

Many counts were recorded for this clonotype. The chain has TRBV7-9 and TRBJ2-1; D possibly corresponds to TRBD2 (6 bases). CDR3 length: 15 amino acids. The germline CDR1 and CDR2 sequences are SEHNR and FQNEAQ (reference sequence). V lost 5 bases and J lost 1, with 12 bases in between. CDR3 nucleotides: TGTGCCAGCAGCGGCGGGGAGCGGTCCTACAATGAGCAGTTCTTC. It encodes CASSGGERSYNEQFF.

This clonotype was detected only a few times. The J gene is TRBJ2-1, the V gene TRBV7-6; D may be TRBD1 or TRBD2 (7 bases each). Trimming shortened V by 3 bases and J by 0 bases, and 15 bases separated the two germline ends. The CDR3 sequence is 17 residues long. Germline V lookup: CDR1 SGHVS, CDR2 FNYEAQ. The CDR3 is CASSFQGGGSSYNEQFF. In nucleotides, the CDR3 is TGTGCCAGCAGCTTCCAGGGGGGGGGAAGCTCCTACAATGAGCAGTTCTTC. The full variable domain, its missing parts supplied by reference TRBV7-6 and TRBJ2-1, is GAGVSQSPRYKVTKRGQDVALRCDPISGHVSLYWYRQALGQGPEFLTYFNYEAQQDKSGLPNDRFSAERPEGSISTLTIQRTEQRDSAMYRCASSFQGGGSSYNEQFFGPGTRLTVL.

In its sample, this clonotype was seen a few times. The CDR3 region is CSALTFGGAHYEQYF. The CDR3 bases are TGCAGTGCTCTCACCTTCGGGGGGGCCCACTACGAGCAGTACTTC. This chain connects TRBV20-1 to TRBJ2-7; 8 nucleotides line up with TRBD2. Germline V lookup: CDR1 DFQATT, CDR2 SNEGSKA (reference sequence). The CDR3 is made up of 15 amino acids. V was pared by 5 bases and J by 3 bases, with 12 bases of the junction left unmatched.

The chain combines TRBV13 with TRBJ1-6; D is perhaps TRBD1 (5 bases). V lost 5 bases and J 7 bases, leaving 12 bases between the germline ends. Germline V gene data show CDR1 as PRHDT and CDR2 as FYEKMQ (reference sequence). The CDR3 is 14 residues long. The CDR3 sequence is CASSVGRINSPLHF. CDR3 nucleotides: TGTGCCAGCAGCGTGGGACGGATAAATTCACCCCTCCACTTT.

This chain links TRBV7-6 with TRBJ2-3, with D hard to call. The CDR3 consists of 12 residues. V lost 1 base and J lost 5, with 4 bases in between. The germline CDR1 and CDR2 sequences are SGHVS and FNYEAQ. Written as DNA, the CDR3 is TGTGCCAGCAGCTTAGTGGAAGATACGCAGTATTTT. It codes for CASSLVEDTQYF.

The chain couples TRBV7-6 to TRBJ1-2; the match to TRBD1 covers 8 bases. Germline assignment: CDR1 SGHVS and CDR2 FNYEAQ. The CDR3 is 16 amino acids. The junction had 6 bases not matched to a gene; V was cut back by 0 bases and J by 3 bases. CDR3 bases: TGTGCCAGCAGCTTAGCGGCGGACAGGGTTCACTATGGCTACACCTTC. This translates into CASSLAADRVHYGYTF. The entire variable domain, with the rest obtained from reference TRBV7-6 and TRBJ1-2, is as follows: GAGVSQSPRYKVTKRGQDVALRCDPISGHVSLYWYRQALGQGPEFLTYFNYEAQQDKSGLPNDRFSAERPEGSISTLTIQRTEQRDSAMYRCASSLAADRVHYGYTFGSGTRLTVV.

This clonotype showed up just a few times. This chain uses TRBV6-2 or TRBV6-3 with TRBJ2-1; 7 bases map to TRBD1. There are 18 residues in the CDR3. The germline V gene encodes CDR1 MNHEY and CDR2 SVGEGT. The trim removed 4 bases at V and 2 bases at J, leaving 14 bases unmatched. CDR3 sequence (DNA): TGTGCCAGCAGTTTCCGGGACAGCACTCAAGTACCCTACAATGAGCAGTTCTTC. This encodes CASSFRDSTQVPYNEQFF.

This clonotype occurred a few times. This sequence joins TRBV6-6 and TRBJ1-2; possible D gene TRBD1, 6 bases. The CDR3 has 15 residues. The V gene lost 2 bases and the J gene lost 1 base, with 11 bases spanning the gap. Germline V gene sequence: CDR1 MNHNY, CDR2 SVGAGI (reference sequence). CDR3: CASSYVDRYNYGYTF. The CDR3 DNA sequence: TGTGCCAGCAGTTACGTGGACAGATATAACTATGGCTACACCTTC.

The CDR3 region has the DNA TGTGCCAGCAGTTCCCGGGGGGACAGGGGCTACGAGCAGTACTTC. Protein: CASSSRGDRGYEQYF. V is TRBV12-3 or TRBV12-4 and J is TRBJ2-7; TRBD1 agrees at 10 bases. With V trimmed by 4 bases and J by 3 bases, 6 bases remained unmatched. CDR3 size: 15 residues.

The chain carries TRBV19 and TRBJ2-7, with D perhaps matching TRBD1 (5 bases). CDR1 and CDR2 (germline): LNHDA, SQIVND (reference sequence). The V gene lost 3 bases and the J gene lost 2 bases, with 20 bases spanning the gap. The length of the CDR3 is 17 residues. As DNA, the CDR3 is TGTGCCAGTAGTATGGGTAGTGGGCAGGGTAACCCCTACGAGCAGTACTTC. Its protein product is CASSMGSGQGNPYEQYF.

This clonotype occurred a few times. This chain's CDR3 is CASSLEGTGFYNEQFF. DNA of the CDR3: TGTGCCAGCAGCTTAGAGGGGACAGGCTTTTACAATGAGCAGTTCTTC. The chain uses TRBV27 and TRBJ2-1; 8 nucleotides align to TRBD1. CDR1 MNHEY and CDR2 SMNVEV come from the germline V gene (reference sequence). J lost 4 bases, V lost 6 bases, and 11 bases had no gene match. The CDR3 runs 16 residues.

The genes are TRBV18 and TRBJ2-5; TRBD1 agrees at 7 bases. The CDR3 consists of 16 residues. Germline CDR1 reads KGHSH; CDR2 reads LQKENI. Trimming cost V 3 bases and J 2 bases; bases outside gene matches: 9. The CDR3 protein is CASSPFGQDKQETQYF. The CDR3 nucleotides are TGTGCCAGCTCACCCTTTGGACAGGACAAACAAGAGACCCAGTACTTC.

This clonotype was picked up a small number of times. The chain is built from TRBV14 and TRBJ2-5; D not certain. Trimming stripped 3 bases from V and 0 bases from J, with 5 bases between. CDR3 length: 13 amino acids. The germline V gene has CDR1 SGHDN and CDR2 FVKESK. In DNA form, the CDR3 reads TGTGCCAGCAGCCACGTGTACCAAGAGACCCAGTACTTC. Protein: CASSHVYQETQYF. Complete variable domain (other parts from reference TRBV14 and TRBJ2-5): EAGVTQFPSHSVIEKGQTVTLRCDPISGHDNLYWYRRVMGKEIKFLLHFVKESKQDESGMPNNRFLAERTGGTYSTLKVQPAELEDSGVYFCASSHVYQETQYFGPGTRLLVL.

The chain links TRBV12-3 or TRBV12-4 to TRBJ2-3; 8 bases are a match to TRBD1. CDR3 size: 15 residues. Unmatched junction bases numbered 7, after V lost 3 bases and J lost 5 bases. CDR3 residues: CASSFRDRQGDTQYF. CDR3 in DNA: TGTGCCAGCAGTTTTCGGGACAGGCAAGGAGATACGCAGTATTTT.

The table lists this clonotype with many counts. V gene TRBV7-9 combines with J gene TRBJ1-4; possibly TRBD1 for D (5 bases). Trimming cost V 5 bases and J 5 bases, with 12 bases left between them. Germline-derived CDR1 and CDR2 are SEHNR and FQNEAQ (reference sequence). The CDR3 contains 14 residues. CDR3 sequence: CASSNTGGNEKLFF. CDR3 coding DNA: TGTGCCAGCAGCAACACGGGGGGGAATGAAAAACTGTTTTTT.

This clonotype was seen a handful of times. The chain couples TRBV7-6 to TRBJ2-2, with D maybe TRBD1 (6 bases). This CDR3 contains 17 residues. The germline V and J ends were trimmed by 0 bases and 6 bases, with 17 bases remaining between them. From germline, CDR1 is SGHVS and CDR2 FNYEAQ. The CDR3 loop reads CASSLADTGWLAGELFF. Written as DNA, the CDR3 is TGTGCCAGCAGCTTAGCTGACACAGGGTGGCTGGCCGGGGAGCTGTTTTTT.

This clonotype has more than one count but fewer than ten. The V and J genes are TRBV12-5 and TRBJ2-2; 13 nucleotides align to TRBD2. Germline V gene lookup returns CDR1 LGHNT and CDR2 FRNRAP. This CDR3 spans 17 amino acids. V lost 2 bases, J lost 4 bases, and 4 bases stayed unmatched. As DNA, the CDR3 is TGTGCTAGTGGTTTGACTAGCGGGGGGGCGGTCACCGGGGAGCTGTTTTTT. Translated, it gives CASGLTSGGAVTGELFF.

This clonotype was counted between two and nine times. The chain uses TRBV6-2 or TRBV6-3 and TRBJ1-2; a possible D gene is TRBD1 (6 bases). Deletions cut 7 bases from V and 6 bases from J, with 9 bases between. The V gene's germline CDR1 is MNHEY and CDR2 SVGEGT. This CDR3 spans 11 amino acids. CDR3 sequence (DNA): TGTGCCAGCACGAACAGGGATGGCTACACCTTC. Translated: CASTNRDGYTF.

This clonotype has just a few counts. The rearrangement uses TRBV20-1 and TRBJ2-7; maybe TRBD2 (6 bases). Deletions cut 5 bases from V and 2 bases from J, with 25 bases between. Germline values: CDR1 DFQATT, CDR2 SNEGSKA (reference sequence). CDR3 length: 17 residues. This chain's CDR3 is CSAPDIFPRDSTYEQYF. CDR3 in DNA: TGCAGTGCTCCTGATATATTCCCCCGGGACTCCACCTACGAGCAGTACTTC.

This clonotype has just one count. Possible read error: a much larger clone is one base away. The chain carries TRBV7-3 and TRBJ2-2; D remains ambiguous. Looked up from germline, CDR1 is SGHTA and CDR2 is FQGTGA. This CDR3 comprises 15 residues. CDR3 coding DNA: TGTGCCAACAGCTTGCGACGGACGAACACCGGGGAGCTGTTTTTT. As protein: CANSLRRTNTGELFF.